This T cell receptor beta chain was sequenced during a study of blood T cell repertoires in COVID-19. Study-level background: Both acute and convalescent COVID-19 samples were obtained from the United States, Italy and Spain. The cDNA or gDNA used as material had been derived from T cells, B-cell-depleted T cells, or PBMCs.

Trimming cost V 3 bases and J 2 bases, with 29 bases left between them. Germline loops: CDR1 MNHEY, CDR2 SMNVEV (reference sequence). The CDR3 spans 21 residues. How the authors handled the data: The authors estimated nucleated cell counts from reference gene primer amplification. Sequenced by immunoSEQ multiplex PCR; TCRdb stores in-frame clones only, minus some. The V and J calls and clone size were taken over from that table, and D and trimming were inferred from the DNA. The table lists 15,000 or so clones, almost 95% of them singletons, with less than 8% in the top ten. V is TRBV27 and J is TRBJ2-1; D gene unclear. The sample consisted of peripheral blood. The sequence derives from a human donor with active COVID-19. The donor label of this sample is uncertain. CDR3 sequence reads: CASSLGKIRTASRVTYNEQFF. CDR3 bases: TGTGCCAGCAGTTTGGGCAAGATCCGCACGGCCTCCCGAGTCACCTACAATGAGCAGTTCTTC.